This TCR beta chain is from a study of blood T cell repertoires in COVID-19. The overall study: COVID-19 samples collected from the United States, Italy and Spain covered acute and convalescent phases. T cells, B-cell-depleted T cells, or PBMCs provided the cDNA or gDNA that served as material.

Per the original data handling: Amplification with reference gene primers provided the estimates of nucleated cell counts. Sequencing used immunoSEQ multiplex PCR; TCRdb keeps in-frame clones, though not all of them. D and trimming come from the DNA, and the V and J calls and clone size come from that table. The sample comprises some 100,000 clones, more than 75% of which are singletons, and more than 9% rests with the top ten. The germline V and J ends were trimmed by 3 bases and 5 bases, with 3 bases remaining between them. The CDR3 sequence is 11 residues long. Input material: peripheral blood. The chain carries TRBV12-3 or TRBV12-4 and TRBJ2-3; no clear D. The TCR was taken from a woman in her thirties with acute or convalescent COVID-19. CDR3 nucleotides: TGTGCCAGCAGTTTTCAAGATACGCAGTATTTT. This encodes CASSFQDTQYF.